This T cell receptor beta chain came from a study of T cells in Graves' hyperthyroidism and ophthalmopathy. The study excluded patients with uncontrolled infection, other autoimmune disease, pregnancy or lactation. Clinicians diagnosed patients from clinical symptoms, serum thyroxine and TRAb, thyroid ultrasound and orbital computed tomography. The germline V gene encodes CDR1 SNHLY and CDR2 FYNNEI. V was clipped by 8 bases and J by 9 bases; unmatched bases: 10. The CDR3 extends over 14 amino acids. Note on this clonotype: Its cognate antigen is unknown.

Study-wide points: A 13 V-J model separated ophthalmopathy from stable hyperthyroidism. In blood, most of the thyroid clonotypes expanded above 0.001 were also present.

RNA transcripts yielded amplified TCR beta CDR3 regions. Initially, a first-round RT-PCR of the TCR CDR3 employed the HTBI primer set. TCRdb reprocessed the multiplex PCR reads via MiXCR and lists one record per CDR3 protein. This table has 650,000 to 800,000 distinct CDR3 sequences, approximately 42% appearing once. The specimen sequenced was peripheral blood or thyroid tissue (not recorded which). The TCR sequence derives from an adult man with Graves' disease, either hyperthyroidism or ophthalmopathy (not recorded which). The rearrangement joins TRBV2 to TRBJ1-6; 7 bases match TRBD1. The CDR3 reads CASGIGGIGSPLHF. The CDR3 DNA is TGTGCCAGCGGAATAGGGGGCATTGGTTCACCCCTCCACTTT. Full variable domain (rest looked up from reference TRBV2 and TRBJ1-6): EPEVTQTPSHQVTQMGQEVILRCVPISNHLYFYWYRQILGQKVEFLVSFYNNEISEKSEIFDDQFSVERPDGSNFTLKIRSTKLEDSAMYFCASGIGGIGSPLHFGNGTRLTVT.